This T cell receptor beta chain was identified during a study of blood T cell repertoires in COVID-19. Looked up from germline, CDR1 is SGHDT and CDR2 is YYEEEE. The CDR3 spans 11 residues. The V and J ends lost 3 bases and 9 bases respectively, with 7 bases between them. As processed by the authors: Reference gene primer amplification yielded estimated nucleated cell counts. Sequencing used immunoSEQ multiplex PCR; TCRdb keeps in-frame clones, though not all of them. V and J calls and clone size are as listed in that table; D and trimming were resolved from the DNA. The sample comprises 250,000 to 300,000 clones, approximately 86% of which are singletons, and around 5% rests with the top ten.

The sequencing input was peripheral blood. The chain couples TRBV5-6 to TRBJ2-1, with unresolved D. The sequence derives from a woman between 55 and 75 years old with COVID-19, enrolled during active disease. The CDR3 coding sequence is TGTGCCAGCAGCTGGTATAGTGAGCAGTTCTTC. Translation gives CASSWYSEQFF.